This T cell receptor (beta chain) stems from a study of CD8 T cells in ankylosing spondylitis. Making the TCR beta libraries involved quantitative 5'-RACE with molecular barcodes. Each CDR3 protein gets one entry after TCRdb re-called the 5' RACE reads with MiXCR. Of hundreds of thousands of distinct CDR3 sequences detected, roughly a quarter appear once; the ten largest clones hold 0.89%. Points on this clonotype: As yet, its antigen is unknown.

Trimming took 7 bases from V and 3 from J, leaving 13 bases between them. The CDR3 loop spans 14 amino acids. Whole-study results and caveats: Seemingly characteristic of ankylosing spondylitis blood was a TCR beta motif consisting of 7 or 8 highly homologous variants. In peripheral blood, disease-linked CD8+ clones occurred at relatively low frequencies. The authors reported significant enrichment of disease-linked clones in matched ankylosing spondylitis synovial fluid. In reactive arthritis synovial fluid and blood, some motif variants had been reported before.

The material sequenced was blood, either unsorted or a sorted T cell fraction (not recorded which). The receptor was derived from a male donor with ankylosing spondylitis. The chain links TRBV12-3 or TRBV12-4 to TRBJ1-3, with unresolved D. As DNA, the CDR3 is TGTGCCAGCAACCCCCCGGGAGTTGGAAACACCATATATTTT. This translates into CASNPPGVGNTIYF.